The rows below give T cell receptor beta chains drawn from one sample of a study of monozygotic twins with inflammatory bowel disease. Using the 5' RACE reads, TCRdb records one entry per CDR3 protein without DNA. The table lists approximately 200,000 distinct CDR3 sequences. Sample: blood. Every receptor here comes from a human donor with ulcerative colitis or Crohn's disease, or a healthy co-twin of an affected twin (not recorded which). Each CDR3 is given with its conserved first and last residue.

CASSQSAGLNYGYTF | TRBJ1-2 | TRBV3-1
CASSPGTGGFYEQFF | TRBJ2-1 | TRBV27
CSARDNPEAFF | TRBJ1-1 | TRBV20-1
CATSTTGGGSPLHF | TRBJ1-6 | TRBV15
CASSRTGRMANTEAFF | TRBJ1-1 | TRBV6-2/TRBV6-3
CASTQGGNEQYF | TRBJ2-7 | TRBV2
CASSLASGGAPDTQYF | TRBJ2-3 | TRBV5-4
CASSLAGLAGSKVAQYF | TRBJ2-3 | TRBV28
CASSPLKGSNSPLHF | TRBJ1-6 | TRBV18
CASAFRLAGAGELFF | TRBJ2-2 | TRBV13
CSVGVLSSGANVLTF | TRBJ2-6 | TRBV29-1
CASSLGSAASGYTF | TRBJ1-2 | TRBV7-8
CASTRHGEQGKNGYTF | TRBJ1-2 | TRBV3-1
CASSLAQGWVSSYNSPLHF | TRBJ1-6 | TRBV5-4
CSVAVSSWGEQYF | TRBJ2-7 | TRBV29-1
CASSLRTGQNTEAFF | TRBJ1-1 | TRBV6-1
CASTLPLWDGSNEQFF | TRBJ2-1 | TRBV6-2/TRBV6-3
CASSSGGFGEQYF | TRBJ2-7 | TRBV6-6
CASSLIVGEQFF | TRBJ2-1 | TRBV12-3/TRBV12-4
CASSFGQGSTEAFF | TRBJ1-1 | TRBV3-1
CASSLTGRTVGNTEAFF | TRBJ1-1 | TRBV7-3
CSARERGNTEAFF | TRBJ1-1 | TRBV20-1
CAISDPGGLSSEDTQYF | TRBJ2-3 | TRBV10-3
CASSVEAGDRSTDTQYF | TRBJ2-3 | TRBV9
CSVEGRTGGDYEQYF | TRBJ2-7 | TRBV29-1
CASSPRGSAEAFF | TRBJ1-1 | TRBV18
CASRTRDRVDHTEAFF | TRBJ1-1 | TRBV27
CSADRAPYGYTF | TRBJ1-2 | TRBV20-1
CASSQDPGTVRVNEQFF | TRBJ2-1 | TRBV4-3
CSVEDIGGGVSYNEQFF | TRBJ2-1 | TRBV29-1
CSVSILAGAPYEQYF | TRBJ2-7 | TRBV29-1
CASSNYSGTDYEQYF | TRBJ2-7 | TRBV5-1
CASSPVSGGSYNEQFF | TRBJ2-1 | TRBV12-3/TRBV12-4
CSARRGEGNQPQHF | TRBJ1-5 | TRBV20-1
CASSLPVGRPTDTQYF | TRBJ2-3 | TRBV7-2
CRARQGTNEKLFF | TRBJ1-4 | TRBV20-1
CASSEVTMNTEAFF | TRBJ1-1 | TRBV6-1
CASSLLGQGYGEQYF | TRBJ2-7 | TRBV5-6
CASSRTGFDGYTF | TRBJ1-2 | TRBV6-2/TRBV6-3
CVSTVTGHPGETQYF | TRBJ2-5 | TRBV6-1
CASSQSPRDRSYSNQPQHF | TRBJ1-5 | TRBV6-1